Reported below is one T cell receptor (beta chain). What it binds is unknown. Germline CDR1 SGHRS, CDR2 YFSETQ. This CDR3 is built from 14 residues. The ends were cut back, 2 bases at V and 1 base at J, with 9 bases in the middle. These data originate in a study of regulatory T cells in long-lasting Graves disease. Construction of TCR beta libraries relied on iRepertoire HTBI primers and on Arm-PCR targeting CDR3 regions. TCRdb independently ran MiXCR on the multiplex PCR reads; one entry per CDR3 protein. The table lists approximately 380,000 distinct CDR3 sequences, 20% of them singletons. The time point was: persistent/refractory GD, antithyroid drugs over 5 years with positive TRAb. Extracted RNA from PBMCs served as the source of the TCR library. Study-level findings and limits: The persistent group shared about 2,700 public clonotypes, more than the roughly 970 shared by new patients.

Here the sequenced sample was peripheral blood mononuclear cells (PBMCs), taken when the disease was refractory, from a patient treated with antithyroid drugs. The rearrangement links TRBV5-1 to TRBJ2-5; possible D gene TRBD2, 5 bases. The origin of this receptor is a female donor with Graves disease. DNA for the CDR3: TGCGCCAGCAGCTTAACGAGGGCCCAAGAGACCCAGTACTTC. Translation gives CASSLTRAQETQYF.